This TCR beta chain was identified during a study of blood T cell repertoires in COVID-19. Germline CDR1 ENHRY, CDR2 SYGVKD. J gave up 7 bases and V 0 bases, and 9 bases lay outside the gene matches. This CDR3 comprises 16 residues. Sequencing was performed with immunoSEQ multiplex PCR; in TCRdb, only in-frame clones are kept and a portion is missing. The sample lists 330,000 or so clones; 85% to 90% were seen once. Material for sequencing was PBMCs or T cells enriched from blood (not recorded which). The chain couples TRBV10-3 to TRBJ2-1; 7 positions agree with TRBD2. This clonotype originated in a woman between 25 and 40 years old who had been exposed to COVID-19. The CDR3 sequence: CAISESEGSGGNEQFF. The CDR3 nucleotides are TGTGCCATCAGTGAGTCGGAGGGATCGGGGGGTAATGAGCAGTTCTTC.